This passage covers 22 T cell receptor beta chains from one sample sequenced in a study of beta chain features in type 1 diabetes. The authors reverse transcribed all of the isolated RNA, so sequencing captured expressed TCRB transcripts. Assay used: immunoSEQ multiplex PCR; TCRdb lists only in-frame clones, some missing. This sample has around 170,000 clones; about 9.8% occur once, and the top ten carry approximately 2.2%. Sequenced: central memory CD4+ T cells from blood. The origin of the receptors is a young woman in good health.

The rearrangement uses TRBV5-4 and TRBJ2-1; D remains ambiguous. There are 15 residues in the CDR3. The V and J ends lost 0 bases and 7 bases respectively, with 14 bases between them. The germline V gene encodes CDR1 SGHNT and CDR2 YYREEE (reference sequence). The CDR3 sequence is CASSLEAALSNEQFF. Written as DNA, the CDR3 is TGTGCCAGCAGCTTGGAGGCGGCACTCAGTAATGAGCAGTTCTTC.

The chain carries TRBV18 and TRBJ1-6; D might be TRBD1 (6 bases). Trimming pared 4 bases from V and 2 bases from J, leaving 12 bases between. Germline V gene lookup returns CDR1 KGHSH and CDR2 LQKENI. The CDR3 is made up of 16 amino acids. CDR3 residues: CASSHNRETYNSPLHF. In nucleotides, the CDR3 is TGTGCCAGCTCACATAACAGGGAGACCTATAATTCACCCCTCCACTTT.

This clone was counted only a few times. This chain joins TRBV20-1 and TRBJ1-2; D remains unclear. V was shortened by 2 bases and J by 7 bases, with 8 bases between the two germline ends. Germline V gene sequence: CDR1 DFQATT, CDR2 SNEGSKA (reference sequence). This CDR3 spans 11 amino acids. Here the CDR3 DNA reads TGCAGTGCTAGAACATTGCCTGGCTACACCTTC. It yields the protein CSARTLPGYTF.

The table lists this clone with a few counts. The rearrangement joins TRBV7-2 to TRBJ2-1; 9 bases are shared with TRBD2. Per germline, CDR1 SGHTA and CDR2 FQGNSA. The J segment lost 5 bases and the V segment lost 4 bases, leaving 3 bases of the junction unmatched. This CDR3 region has 14 residues. The CDR3 DNA is TGTGCCAGCAGCTCGGGACTAGCCAACAATGAGCAGTTCTTC. Translating gives CASSSGLANNEQFF. The full variable domain, its missing parts supplied by reference TRBV7-2 and TRBJ2-1, is GAGVSQSPSNKVTEKGKDVELRCDPISGHTALYWYRQSLGQGLEFLIYFQGNSAPDKSGLPSDRFSAERTGGSVSTLTIQRTQQEDSAVYLCASSSGLANNEQFFGPGTRLTVL.

The genes are TRBV7-3 and TRBJ1-2, with 8 positions matching TRBD1. CDR3 length: 15 amino acids. V shed 5 bases, J shed 4 bases, and the junction held 9 bases outside the gene matches. Germline CDR1 reads SGHTA; CDR2 reads FQGTGA. CDR3 region: CASSPSPGQGYGYTF. In DNA form, the CDR3 reads TGTGCCAGCAGCCCTAGCCCAGGACAGGGCTATGGCTACACCTTC.

This chain links TRBV29-1 with TRBJ2-7, with 10 nucleotides matching TRBD1. The CDR3 has 13 amino acids. Germline CDR1 SQVTM, CDR2 ANQGSEA. The junction had 5 bases not matched to a gene; V was cut back by 6 bases and J by 3 bases. The CDR3 DNA is TGCAGCGTAAAAGGACAGGGGGGCTACGAGCAGTACTTC. As protein: CSVKGQGGYEQYF.

This sequence joins TRBV20-1 and TRBJ1-1; unclear D gene. Trimming shortened V by 6 bases and J by 4 bases, and 9 bases separated the two germline ends. Per germline, CDR1 DFQATT and CDR2 SNEGSKA (reference sequence). CDR3 length: 11 residues. CDR3 sequence reads: CSAASATEAFF. CDR3 sequence (DNA): TGCAGTGCCGCGTCCGCCACTGAAGCTTTCTTT.

This clone was counted between two and nine times. The J gene is TRBJ2-1, the V gene TRBV6-5, with TRBD2 matching 14 bases. The CDR3 contains 16 residues. Unmatched junction bases numbered 4, after V lost 4 bases and J lost 5 bases. CDR1 and CDR2 (germline): MNHEY, SVGAGI. Written as DNA, the CDR3 is TGTGCCAGCAGTTCCGTGACTAGCGGGGGGGACAATGAGCAGTTCTTC. Amino acid sequence: CASSSVTSGGDNEQFF.

The table lists this clone with many counts. CDR3 loop: CASIRRPSGGETQYF. The CDR3 DNA reads TGTGCCAGCATTAGGAGGCCTAGCGGGGGGGAGACCCAGTACTTC. This chain uses TRBV2 with TRBJ2-5; 11 positions agree with TRBD2. This CDR3 spans 15 amino acids. J gave up 5 bases and V 7 bases, and 9 bases lay outside the gene matches. In germline, CDR1 is SNHLY, CDR2 FYNNEI. The entire variable domain, with the rest obtained from reference TRBV2 and TRBJ2-5, is as follows: EPEVTQTPSHQVTQMGQEVILRCVPISNHLYFYWYRQILGQKVEFLVSFYNNEISEKSEIFDDQFSVERPDGSNFTLKIRSTKLEDSAMYFCASIRRPSGGETQYFGPGTRLLVL.

A few counts support this clone. The chain uses TRBV27 and TRBJ2-3; tentatively, D is TRBD1 (6 bases). CDR1 MNHEY and CDR2 SMNVEV come from the germline V gene (reference sequence). V lost 4 bases, J lost 9 bases, and 8 bases lay in between. This CDR3 region has 11 residues. Here the CDR3 reads CASSSGTTQYF. In nucleotides, the CDR3 is TGTGCCAGCAGTTCTGGGACAACGCAGTATTTT.

The chain employs TRBV5-4 and TRBJ2-1; D unclear. Germline V gives CDR1 SGHNT, CDR2 YYREEE (reference sequence). This CDR3 contains 15 residues. V was cut by 4 bases and J by 1 base, with 12 bases left in between. The CDR3 coding sequence is TGTGCCAGCAGCGTGGCCCTAATTTCCTACAATGAGCAGTTCTTC. As protein: CASSVALISYNEQFF.

This clone was counted a few times. The genes are TRBV5-6 and TRBJ2-5; weak D call: TRBD1 (7 bases). This CDR3 has 14 amino acids. V was pared by 0 bases and J by 5 bases, with 11 bases between. CDR1 and CDR2 from the germline V gene are SGHDT and YYEEEE. The CDR3 spells CASSLVPGGETQYF. The CDR3 DNA is TGTGCCAGCAGCTTGGTCCCAGGGGGGGAGACCCAGTACTTC.

This clone was recorded a few times. The V gene is TRBV9, the J gene TRBJ2-3, with 7 bases that match TRBD2. V was clipped by 0 bases and J by 0 bases; unmatched bases: 4. The germline V gene has CDR1 SGDLS and CDR2 YYNGEE. The length of the CDR3 is 16 residues. Written as DNA, the CDR3 is TGTGCCAGCAGCGTAGAGCCGACTAGCAGCACAGATACGCAGTATTTT. Its protein is CASSVEPTSSTDTQYF.

The sample holds a few counts of this clone. V usage is TRBV30 and J usage is TRBJ2-3; D remains ambiguous. In germline, CDR1 is GTSNPN, CDR2 SVGIG (reference sequence). CDR3 length equals 15 residues. V was pared by 4 bases and J by 4 bases, with 18 bases between. For the CDR3, the DNA is TGTGCCTGGACACCTTCTCTTAGTGCCGCAGATACGCAGTATTTT. As protein: CAWTPSLSAADTQYF.

The chain employs TRBV18 and TRBJ1-4; D not resolved. V gave up 11 bases and J gave up 2 bases, with 12 bases separating them. This CDR3 is built from 13 residues. In germline, CDR1 is KGHSH, CDR2 LQKENI. CDR3 nucleotide sequence: TGTGCCGCCTCGCGCGGGACTAATGAAAAACTGTTTTTT. Amino acids: CAASRGTNEKLFF.

This clone has more than one count but fewer than ten. V and J are TRBV7-2 and TRBJ2-3, with D perhaps matching TRBD2 (5 bases). Trimming removed 1 base at V and 1 base at J, with 9 bases between. The CDR3 has 15 amino acids. Germline lookup yields CDR1 SGHTA and CDR2 FQGNSA. In DNA, the CDR3 is TGTGCCAGCAGCTTAGGCAATAGCGGCACAGATACGCAGTATTTT. Its protein is CASSLGNSGTDTQYF.

This clone showed up just a few times. The chain joins TRBV18 to TRBJ2-1, with 10 bases identical to TRBD2. V gave up 6 bases and J gave up 7 bases; unmatched junction bases: 3. Germline CDR1 reads KGHSH; CDR2 reads LQKENI. The CDR3 runs 13 residues. The CDR3 DNA follows: TGTGCCAGCTCGTCTAGCGGGAGAAATGAGCAGTTCTTC. It yields the protein CASSSSGRNEQFF.

This clone was observed a few times. This chain uses TRBV5-1 with TRBJ2-1, with D hard to call. V was pared by 1 base and J by 10 bases, with 9 bases between. The CDR3 length is 12 residues. Germline V gene sequence: CDR1 SGHRS, CDR2 YFSETQ. The CDR3, as DNA: TGCGCCAGCAGCTTGTCGGGTATCGAGCAGTTCTTC. It encodes CASSLSGIEQFF.

The chain combines TRBV19 with TRBJ2-7; TRBD2 matches at 8 bases. Germline CDR1 LNHDA, CDR2 SQIVND (reference sequence). This CDR3 has 13 amino acids. V shed 5 bases and J 8 bases; nucleotides not matched to a gene: 8. CDR3 sequence: CASSPQRGPQQYF. CDR3 nucleotides: TGTGCCAGTAGTCCTCAGCGGGGGCCACAGCAGTACTTC. Looking up the rest from reference TRBV19 and TRBJ2-7 gives the full variable domain: DGGITQSPKYLFRKEGQNVTLSCEQNLNHDAMYWYRQDPGQGLRLIYYSQIVNDFQKGDIAEGYSVSREKKESFPLTVTSAQKNPTAFYLCASSPQRGPQQYFGPGTRLTVT.

The chain couples TRBV4-1 to TRBJ1-2; D may be TRBD1 (6 bases). Deletions cut 1 base from V and 7 bases from J, with 19 bases between. The CDR3 covers 16 residues. Germline V lookup: CDR1 MGHRA, CDR2 YSYEKL. The chain's CDR3 is CASSQAGTPFWAGYTF. The CDR3 nucleotides read TGCGCCAGCAGCCAAGCCGGGACACCGTTTTGGGCTGGCTACACCTTC.

This clone was counted only a few times. This chain connects TRBV2 to TRBJ1-1, with TRBD1 as a possible D gene (5 bases). The CDR3 length is 13 residues. Germline CDR1 and CDR2: SNHLY and FYNNEI. Trimming stripped 6 bases from V and 7 bases from J, with 15 bases between. The CDR3 bases are TGTGCCAGCAGGCCACAGGTTGACCTTGAAGCTTTCTTT. This codes for CASRPQVDLEAFF.

J is TRBJ2-3 and V is TRBV5-1; TRBD1 might be the D (5 bases). The CDR3 consists of 14 residues. The V end lost 0 bases, the J end lost 4 bases, and 9 bases lay between the germline ends. CDR1 and CDR2 (germline): SGHRS, YFSETQ. CDR3 region: CASSLAQGPDTQYF. Here the CDR3 DNA reads TGCGCCAGCAGCTTGGCCCAGGGTCCAGATACGCAGTATTTT. The complete variable domain, with remaining parts taken from reference TRBV5-1 and TRBJ2-3, reads KAGVTQTPRYLIKTRGQQVTLSCSPISGHRSVSWYQQTPGQGLQFLFEYFSETQRNKGNFPGRFSGRQFSNSRSEMNVSTLELGDSALYLCASSLAQGPDTQYFGPGTRLTVL.